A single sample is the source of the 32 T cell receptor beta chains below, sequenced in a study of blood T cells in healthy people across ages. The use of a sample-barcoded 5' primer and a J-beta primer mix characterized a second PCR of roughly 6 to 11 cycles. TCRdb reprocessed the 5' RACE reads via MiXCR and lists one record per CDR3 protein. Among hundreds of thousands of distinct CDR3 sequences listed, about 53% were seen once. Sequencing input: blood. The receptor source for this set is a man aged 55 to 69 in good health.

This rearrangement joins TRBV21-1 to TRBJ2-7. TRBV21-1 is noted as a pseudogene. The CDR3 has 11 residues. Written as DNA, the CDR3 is TGTGCCAGCCAAAGCGGCTACGAGCAGTACTTC. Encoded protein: CASQSGYEQYF.

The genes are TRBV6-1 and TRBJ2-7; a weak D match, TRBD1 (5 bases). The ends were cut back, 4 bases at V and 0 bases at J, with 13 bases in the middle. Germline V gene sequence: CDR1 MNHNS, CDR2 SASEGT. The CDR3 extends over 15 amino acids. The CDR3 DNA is TGTGCCAGCAGTGGGGGCAGCCTGGGCTCCTACGAGCAGTACTTC. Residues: CASSGGSLGSYEQYF.

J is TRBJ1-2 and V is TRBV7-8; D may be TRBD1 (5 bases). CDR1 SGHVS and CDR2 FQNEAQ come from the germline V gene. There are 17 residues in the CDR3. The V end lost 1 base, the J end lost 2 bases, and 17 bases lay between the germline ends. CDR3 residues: CASSLDSRPGLNYGYTF. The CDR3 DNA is TGTGCCAGCAGCTTAGATAGCAGGCCGGGACTGAACTATGGCTACACCTTC.

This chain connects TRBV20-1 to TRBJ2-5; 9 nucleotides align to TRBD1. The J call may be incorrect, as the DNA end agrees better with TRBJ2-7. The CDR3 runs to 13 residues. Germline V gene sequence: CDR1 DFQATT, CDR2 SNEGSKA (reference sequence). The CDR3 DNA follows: TGCAGCGCCCGGGGGACAGGGTTCCACGAGCAGTACTTC. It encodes CSARGTGFHEQYF.

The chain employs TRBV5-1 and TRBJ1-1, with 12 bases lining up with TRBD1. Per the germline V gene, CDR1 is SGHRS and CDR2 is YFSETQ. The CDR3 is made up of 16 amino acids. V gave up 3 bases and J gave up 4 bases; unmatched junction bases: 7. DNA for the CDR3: TGCGCCAGCAGCTCGAGGGGACAGGGGGCCGGCACTGAAGCTTTCTTT. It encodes CASSSRGQGAGTEAFF.

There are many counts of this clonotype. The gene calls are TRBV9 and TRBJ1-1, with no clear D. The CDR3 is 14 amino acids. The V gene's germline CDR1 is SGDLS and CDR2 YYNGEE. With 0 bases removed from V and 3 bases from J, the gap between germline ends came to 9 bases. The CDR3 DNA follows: TGTGCCAGCAGCGTAGCGGCGAGGGACACTGAAGCTTTCTTT. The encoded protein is CASSVAARDTEAFF.

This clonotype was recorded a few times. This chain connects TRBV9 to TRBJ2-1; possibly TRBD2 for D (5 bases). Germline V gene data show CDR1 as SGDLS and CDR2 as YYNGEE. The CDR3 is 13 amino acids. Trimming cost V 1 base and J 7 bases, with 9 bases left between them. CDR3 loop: CASSVISGNEQFF. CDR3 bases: TGTGCCAGCAGCGTAATCTCGGGGAATGAGCAGTTCTTC.

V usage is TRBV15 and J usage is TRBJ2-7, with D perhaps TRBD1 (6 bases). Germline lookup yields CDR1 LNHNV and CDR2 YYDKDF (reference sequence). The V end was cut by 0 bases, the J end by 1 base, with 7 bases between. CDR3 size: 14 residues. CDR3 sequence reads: CATSREDRSYEQYF. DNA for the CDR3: TGTGCCACCAGCAGAGAGGACAGATCCTACGAGCAGTACTTC. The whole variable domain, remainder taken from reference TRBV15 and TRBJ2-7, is DAMVIQNPRYQVTQFGKPVTLSCSQTLNHNVMYWYQQKSSQAPKLLFHYYDKDFNNEADTPDNFQSRRPNTSFCFLDIRSPGLGDTAMYLCATSREDRSYEQYFGPGTRLTVT.

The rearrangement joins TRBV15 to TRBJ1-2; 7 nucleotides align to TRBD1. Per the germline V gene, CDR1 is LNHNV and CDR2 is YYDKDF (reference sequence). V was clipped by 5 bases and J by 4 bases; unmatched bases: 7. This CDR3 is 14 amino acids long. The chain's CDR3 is CATSGTAPLYGYTF. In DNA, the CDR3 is TGTGCCACCAGCGGGACAGCCCCCCTCTATGGCTACACCTTC.

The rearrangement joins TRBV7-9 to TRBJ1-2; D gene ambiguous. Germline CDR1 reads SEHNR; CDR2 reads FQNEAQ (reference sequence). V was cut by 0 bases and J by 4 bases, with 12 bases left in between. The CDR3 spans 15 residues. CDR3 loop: CASSLANPTFYGYTF. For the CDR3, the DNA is TGTGCCAGCAGCTTAGCGAACCCGACCTTCTATGGCTACACCTTC.

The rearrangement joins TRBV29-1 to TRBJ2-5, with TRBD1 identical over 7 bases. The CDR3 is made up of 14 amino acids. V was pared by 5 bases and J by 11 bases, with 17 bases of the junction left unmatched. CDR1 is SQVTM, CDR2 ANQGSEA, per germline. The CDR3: CSVPGTALNNEQYF. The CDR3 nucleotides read TGCAGCGTTCCCGGGACAGCCCTAAACAATGAGCAGTACTTC.

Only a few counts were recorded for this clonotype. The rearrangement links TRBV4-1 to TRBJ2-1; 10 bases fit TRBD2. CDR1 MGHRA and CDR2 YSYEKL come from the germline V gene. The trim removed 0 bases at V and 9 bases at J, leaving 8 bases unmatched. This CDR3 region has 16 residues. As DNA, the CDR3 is TGCGCCAGCAGCCAAGATTTAGCGGGGGGCCTCCCTGAGCAGTTCTTC. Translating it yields CASSQDLAGGLPEQFF.

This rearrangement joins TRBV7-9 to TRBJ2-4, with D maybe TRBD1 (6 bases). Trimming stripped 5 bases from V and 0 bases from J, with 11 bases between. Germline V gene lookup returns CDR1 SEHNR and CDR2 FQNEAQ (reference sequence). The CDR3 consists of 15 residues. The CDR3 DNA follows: TGTGCCAGCAGCCGGGGACATCTAGCCAAAAACATTCAGTACTTC. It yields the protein CASSRGHLAKNIQYF.

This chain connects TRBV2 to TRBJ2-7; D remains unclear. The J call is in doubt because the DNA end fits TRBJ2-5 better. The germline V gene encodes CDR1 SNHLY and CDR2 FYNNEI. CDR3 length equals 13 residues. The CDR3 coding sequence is TGTGCCAGCATGTCCGAGGCGCAAGAGACCCAGTACTTC. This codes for CASMSEAQETQYF.

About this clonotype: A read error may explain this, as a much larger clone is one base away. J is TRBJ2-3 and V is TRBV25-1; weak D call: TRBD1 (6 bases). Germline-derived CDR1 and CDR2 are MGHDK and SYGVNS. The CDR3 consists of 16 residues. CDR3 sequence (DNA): TGTGCCAGCGGTGACCCAAACAGGGACGGGGCAGATACGCAGTATTTT. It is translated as CASGDPNRDGADTQYF.

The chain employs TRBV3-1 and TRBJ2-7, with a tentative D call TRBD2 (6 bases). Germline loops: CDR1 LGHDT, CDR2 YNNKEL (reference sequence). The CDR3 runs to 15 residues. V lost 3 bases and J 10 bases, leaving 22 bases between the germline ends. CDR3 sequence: CASSQHATGGETQYF. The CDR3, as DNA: TGTGCCAGCAGCCAGCACGCTACGGGCGGGGAGACTCAGTACTTC.

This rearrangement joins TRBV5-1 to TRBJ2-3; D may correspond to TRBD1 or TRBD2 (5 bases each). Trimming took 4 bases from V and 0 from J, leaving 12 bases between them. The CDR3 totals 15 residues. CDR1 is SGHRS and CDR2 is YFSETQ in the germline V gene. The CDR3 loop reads CASSRDVSSTDTQYF. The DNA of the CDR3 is TGCGCCAGCAGCCGGGACGTGAGTAGCACAGATACGCAGTATTTT.

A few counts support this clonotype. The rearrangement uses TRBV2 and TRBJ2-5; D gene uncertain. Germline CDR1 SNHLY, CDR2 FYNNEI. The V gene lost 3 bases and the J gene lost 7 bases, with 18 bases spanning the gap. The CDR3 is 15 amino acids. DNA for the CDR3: TGTGCCAGCAGTGATCGTCCCGGACCCCAATGGACCCAGTACTTC. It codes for CASSDRPGPQWTQYF.

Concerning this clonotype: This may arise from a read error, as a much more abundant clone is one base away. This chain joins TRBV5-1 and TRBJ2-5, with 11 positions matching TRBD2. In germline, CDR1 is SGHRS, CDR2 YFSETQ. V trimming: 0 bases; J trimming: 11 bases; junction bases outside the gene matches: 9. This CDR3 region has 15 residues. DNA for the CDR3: TGCGCCAGCAGCTTGGGGGGACTAGCGGAGGTTGAGCAGTACTTC. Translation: CASSLGGLAEVEQYF.

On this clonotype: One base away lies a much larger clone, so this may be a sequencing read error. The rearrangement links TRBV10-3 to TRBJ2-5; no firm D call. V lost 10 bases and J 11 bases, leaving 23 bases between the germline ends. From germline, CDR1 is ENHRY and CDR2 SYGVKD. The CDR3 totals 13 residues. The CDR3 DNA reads TGTGCCACCGATCCGAGAGGCGACAATGAGCAGTACTTC. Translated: CATDPRGDNEQYF.

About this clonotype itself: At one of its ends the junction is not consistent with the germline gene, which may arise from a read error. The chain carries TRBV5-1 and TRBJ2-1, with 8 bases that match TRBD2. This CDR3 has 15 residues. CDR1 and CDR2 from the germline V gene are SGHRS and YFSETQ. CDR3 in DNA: TGCGCCAGCAGCTTCGGTAGCGGGGATTACAATGGGCAGTTCTTC. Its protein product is CASSFGSGDYNGQFF. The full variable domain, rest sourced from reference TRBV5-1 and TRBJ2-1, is KAGVTQTPRYLIKTRGQQVTLSCSPISGHRSVSWYQQTPGQGLQFLFEYFSETQRNKGNFPGRFSGRQFSNSRSEMNVSTLELGDSALYLCASSFGSGDYNGQFFGPGTRLTVL.

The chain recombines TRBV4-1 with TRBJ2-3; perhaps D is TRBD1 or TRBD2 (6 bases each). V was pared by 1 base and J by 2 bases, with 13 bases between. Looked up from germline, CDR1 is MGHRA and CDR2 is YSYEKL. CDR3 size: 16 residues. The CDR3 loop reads CASSQGVGGPTDTQYF. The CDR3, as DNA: TGCGCCAGCAGCCAAGGTGTGGGGGGCCCCACAGATACGCAGTATTTT.

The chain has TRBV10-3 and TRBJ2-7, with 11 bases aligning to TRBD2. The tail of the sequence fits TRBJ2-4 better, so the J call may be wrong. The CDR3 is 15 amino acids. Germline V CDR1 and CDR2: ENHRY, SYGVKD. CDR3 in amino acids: CAISDLAGGKNIQYF. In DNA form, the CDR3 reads TGTGCCATCAGTGATTTAGCGGGGGGGAAAAACATTCAGTACTTC.

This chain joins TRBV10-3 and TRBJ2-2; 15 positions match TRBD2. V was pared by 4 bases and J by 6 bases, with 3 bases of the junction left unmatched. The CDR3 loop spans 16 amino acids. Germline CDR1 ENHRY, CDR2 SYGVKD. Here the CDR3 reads CAISGTSGGAAGELFF. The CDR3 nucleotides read TGTGCCATCAGTGGGACTAGCGGGGGGGCCGCCGGGGAGCTGTTTTTT.

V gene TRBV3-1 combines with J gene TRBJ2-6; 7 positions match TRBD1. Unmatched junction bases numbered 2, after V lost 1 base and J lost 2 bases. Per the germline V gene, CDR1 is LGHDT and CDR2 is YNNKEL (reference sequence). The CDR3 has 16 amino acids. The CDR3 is CASSQATGPGANVLTF. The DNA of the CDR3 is TGTGCCAGCAGCCAAGCGACAGGGCCTGGGGCCAACGTCCTGACTTTC.

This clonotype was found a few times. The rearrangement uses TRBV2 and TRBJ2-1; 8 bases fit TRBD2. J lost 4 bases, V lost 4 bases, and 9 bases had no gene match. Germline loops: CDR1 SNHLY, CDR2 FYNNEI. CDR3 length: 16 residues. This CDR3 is CASSGGTRHEYNEQFF. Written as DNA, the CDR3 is TGTGCCAGCAGTGGGGGGACTAGGCATGAATACAATGAGCAGTTCTTC.

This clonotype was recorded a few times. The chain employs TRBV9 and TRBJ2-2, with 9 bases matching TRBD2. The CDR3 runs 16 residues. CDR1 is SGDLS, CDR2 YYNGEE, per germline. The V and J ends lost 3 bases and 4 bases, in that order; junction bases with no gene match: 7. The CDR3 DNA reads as TGTGCCAGCAGCGCCAGTAGCGGGGGTCTCACCGGGGAGCTGTTTTTT. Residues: CASSASSGGLTGELFF.

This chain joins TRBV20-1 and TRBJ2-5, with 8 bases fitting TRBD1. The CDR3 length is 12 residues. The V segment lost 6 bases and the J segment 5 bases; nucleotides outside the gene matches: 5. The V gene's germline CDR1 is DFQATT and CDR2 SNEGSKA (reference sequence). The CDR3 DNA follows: TGCAGTGCGAGGACAGGGCGGGAGACCCAGTACTTC. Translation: CSARTGRETQYF.

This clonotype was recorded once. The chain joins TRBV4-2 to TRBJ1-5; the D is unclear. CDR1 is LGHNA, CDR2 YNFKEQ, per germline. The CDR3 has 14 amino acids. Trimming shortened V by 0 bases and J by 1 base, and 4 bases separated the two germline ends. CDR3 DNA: TGTGCCAGCAGCCAAGATCACAGCAATCAGCCCCAGCATTTT. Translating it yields CASSQDHSNQPQHF.

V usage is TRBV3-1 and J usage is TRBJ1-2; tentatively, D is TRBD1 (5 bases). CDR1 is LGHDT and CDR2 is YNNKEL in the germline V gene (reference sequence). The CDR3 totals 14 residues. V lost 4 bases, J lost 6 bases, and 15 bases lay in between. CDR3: CASSLRSVGDGYTF. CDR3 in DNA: TGTGCCAGCAGCCTAAGATCGGTAGGGGATGGCTACACCTTC.

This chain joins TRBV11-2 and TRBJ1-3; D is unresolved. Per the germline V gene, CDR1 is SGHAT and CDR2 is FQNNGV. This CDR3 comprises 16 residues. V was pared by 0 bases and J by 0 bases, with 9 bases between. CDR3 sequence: CASSLEITGSGNTIYF. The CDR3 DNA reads TGTGCCAGCAGCTTAGAGATTACGGGCTCTGGAAACACCATATATTTT.

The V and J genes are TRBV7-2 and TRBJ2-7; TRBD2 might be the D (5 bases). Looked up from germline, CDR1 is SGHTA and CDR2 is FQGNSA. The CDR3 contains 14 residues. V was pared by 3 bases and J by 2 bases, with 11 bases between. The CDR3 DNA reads TGTGCCAGCAGCTTTTACAGCGGAACCTACGAGCAGTACTTC. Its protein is CASSFYSGTYEQYF. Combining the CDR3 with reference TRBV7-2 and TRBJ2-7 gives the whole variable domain GAGVSQSPSNKVTEKGKDVELRCDPISGHTALYWYRQSLGQGLEFLIYFQGNSAPDKSGLPSDRFSAERTGGSVSTLTIQRTQQEDSAVYLCASSFYSGTYEQYFGPGTRLTVT.